These 21 T cell receptor beta chains originate from one sample sequenced in a study of T cell responses to AZD1222 COVID-19 vaccine. Produced via immunoSEQ multiplex PCR; TCRdb's table is partial and in-frame only. The sample has about 120,000 clones, about nine tenths seen once. The sample consisted of peripheral blood, taken on day 0 of AZD1222 vaccination. The source is an adult in good health.

The chain uses TRBV25-1 and TRBJ1-1; D gene uncertain. Trimming removed 8 bases at V and 4 bases at J, with 8 bases between. This CDR3 has 11 residues. CDR1 is MGHDK and CDR2 is SYGVNS in the germline V gene. Here the CDR3 reads CASAERTEAFF. The DNA of the CDR3 is TGTGCCAGCGCGGAGCGCACTGAAGCTTTCTTT. Variable domain in full (rest from reference TRBV25-1 and TRBJ1-1): EADIYQTPRYLVIGTGKKITLECSQTMGHDKMYWYQQDPGMELHLIHYSYGVNSTEKGDLSSESTVSRIRTEHFPLTLESARPSHTSQYLCASAERTEAFFGQGTRLTVV.

This chain links TRBV6-5 with TRBJ1-5; D gene uncertain. Trimming removed 0 bases at V and 0 bases at J, with 6 bases between. The V gene's germline CDR1 is MNHEY and CDR2 SVGAGI. The CDR3 consists of 15 residues. DNA for the CDR3: TGTGCCAGCAGTTACTCCTTTTATAGCAATCAGCCCCAGCATTTT. This translates into CASSYSFYSNQPQHF.

V is TRBV4-1 and J is TRBJ1-6; D might be TRBD1 (5 bases). V was shortened by 0 bases and J by 0 bases, with 15 bases between the two germline ends. The CDR3 totals 19 residues. Looked up from germline, CDR1 is MGHRA and CDR2 is YSYEKL. The CDR3 nucleotides read TGCGCCAGCAGCCAAGAGTGGGGGGACTTTAGCTCCTATAATTCACCCCTCCACTTT. Translating it yields CASSQEWGDFSSYNSPLHF.

This clone appeared once. V usage is TRBV4-3 and J usage is TRBJ2-1; 8 bases agree with TRBD2. Germline V lookup: CDR1 LGHNA, CDR2 YSLEER. The CDR3 totals 15 residues. With 0 bases clipped from V and 4 bases from J, the junction kept 2 bases outside the gene matches. CDR3 nucleotides: TGCGCCAGCAGCCAAGAATTAGCGGGATACAATGAGCAGTTCTTC. It specifies CASSQELAGYNEQFF.

V is TRBV19 and J is TRBJ1-2; TRBD1 matches 7 bases. Germline assignment: CDR1 LNHDA and CDR2 SQIVND (reference sequence). J was trimmed by 0 bases and V by 7 bases; bases with no gene match: 8. This CDR3 has 15 amino acids. This CDR3 is CASNPARGTNYGYTF. CDR3 in DNA: TGTGCCAGTAACCCGGCCAGGGGGACTAACTATGGCTACACCTTC.

The gene calls are TRBV7-8 and TRBJ1-1, with D maybe TRBD1 (5 bases). The germline gives CDR1 SGHVS, CDR2 FQNEAQ. This CDR3 is 12 amino acids long. Trimming stripped 5 bases from V and 8 bases from J, with 12 bases between. The CDR3 region is CASSPIGTEAFF. CDR3 nucleotide sequence: TGTGCCAGCAGCCCCATAGGGACGGAAGCTTTCTTT.

This clone was seen only once. V and J are TRBV7-8 and TRBJ1-6, with a weak D call TRBD1 (5 bases). V was pared by 2 bases and J by 10 bases, with 18 bases between. The CDR3 contains 16 residues. Germline lookup yields CDR1 SGHVS and CDR2 FQNEAQ. The CDR3 protein is CASSLKSQGEGSPLHF. Written as DNA, the CDR3 is TGTGCCAGCAGCTTAAAATCCCAGGGCGAGGGGTCACCCCTCCACTTT.

The rearrangement links TRBV2 to TRBJ2-1; 12 bases align to TRBD2. CDR3 size: 16 residues. Germline V gives CDR1 SNHLY, CDR2 FYNNEI. Losses at the gene ends were 5 bases for V and 5 bases for J; bases not matched to a gene: 7. The CDR3 bases are TGTGCCAGCAGTCCGGGGAGACTAGCGGGAGACAATGAGCAGTTCTTC. Amino acids: CASSPGRLAGDNEQFF.

The CDR3 protein is CASSSPGQIYGYTF. The CDR3 DNA sequence: TGTGCCAGCAGTTCTCCGGGACAGATATATGGCTACACCTTC. V usage is TRBV27 and J usage is TRBJ1-2, with 7 bases identical to TRBD1. The trim removed 4 bases at V and 5 bases at J, leaving 7 bases unmatched. This CDR3 region has 14 residues. CDR1 is MNHEY and CDR2 is SMNVEV in the germline V gene (reference sequence).

The rearrangement joins TRBV7-9 to TRBJ2-7; TRBD2 matches at 7 bases. CDR3 length: 14 amino acids. V gave up 1 base and J gave up 3 bases; unmatched junction bases: 3. CDR1 and CDR2 (germline): SEHNR, FQNEAQ (reference sequence). The CDR3: CASSLGGGSYEQYF. The CDR3 DNA is TGTGCCAGCAGCTTAGGTGGCGGGAGCTACGAGCAGTACTTC.

This clone was seen a single time. The chain couples TRBV7-9 to TRBJ2-3; tentative D call: TRBD2 (5 bases). Trimming shortened V by 5 bases and J by 2 bases, and 17 bases separated the two germline ends. Looked up from germline, CDR1 is SEHNR and CDR2 is FQNEAQ (reference sequence). The CDR3 covers 16 residues. The CDR3 protein is CASSPRGGTHTDTQYF. The CDR3 nucleotides are TGTGCCAGCAGCCCTCGGGGTGGAACCCACACAGATACGCAGTATTTT.

The genes are TRBV7-9 and TRBJ1-2, with D possibly matching TRBD1 (6 bases). Germline loops: CDR1 SEHNR, CDR2 FQNEAQ (reference sequence). The length of the CDR3 is 13 residues. V gave up 4 bases and J gave up 6 bases, with 12 bases separating them. In DNA form, the CDR3 reads TGTGCCAGCAGCTCTCCCGGACAGAATGGCTACACCTTC. Residues: CASSSPGQNGYTF.

The V and J genes are TRBV6-5 and TRBJ2-7; TRBD2 matches at 12 bases. The CDR3 covers 15 residues. V shed 11 bases and J 0 bases; nucleotides not matched to a gene: 8. The germline V gene has CDR1 MNHEY and CDR2 SVGAGI. DNA for the CDR3: TGTGCCGCGCTGGGGACTAGCGGGTCCTCCTACGAGCAGTACTTC. This sequence encodes CAALGTSGSSYEQYF.

The rearrangement joins TRBV7-9 to TRBJ1-2, with 7 positions matching TRBD1. This CDR3 is 13 amino acids long. Germline loops: CDR1 SEHNR, CDR2 FQNEAQ (reference sequence). The V segment lost 10 bases and the J segment 8 bases; nucleotides outside the gene matches: 13. The CDR3 region is CAIEKMRGLGYTF. DNA of the CDR3: TGTGCCATAGAAAAGATGAGGGGGCTGGGCTACACCTTC.

This clone turned up a few times. J is TRBJ2-1 and V is TRBV28, with TRBD2 matching over 10 bases. The germline gives CDR1 MDHEN, CDR2 SYDVKM. V lost 2 bases, J lost 9 bases, and 7 bases stayed unmatched. The CDR3 covers 15 residues. Here the CDR3 reads CASSLISGGPAEQFF. The CDR3 nucleotides are TGTGCCAGCAGTTTAATTAGCGGGGGGCCAGCTGAGCAGTTCTTC.

This chain connects TRBV28 to TRBJ2-2, with D perhaps matching TRBD1 or TRBD2 (5 bases each). The germline gives CDR1 MDHEN, CDR2 SYDVKM. The CDR3 extends over 15 amino acids. Trimming stripped 3 bases from V and 1 base from J, with 9 bases between. The CDR3 DNA reads as TGTGCCAGCAGTTTTTGGGGGAAGAACACCGGGGAGCTGTTTTTT. This sequence encodes CASSFWGKNTGELFF.

This chain uses TRBV3-1 (or the pseudogene TRBV3-2) with TRBJ1-3; a possible D gene is TRBD1 (6 bases). V gave up 1 base and J gave up 12 bases, with 10 bases separating them. Germline lookup yields CDR1 LGHDT and CDR2 YNNKEL (reference sequence). The CDR3 runs to 12 residues. The CDR3 reads CASSQAGTSIYF. CDR3 coding DNA: TGTGCCAGCAGCCAAGCGGGGACAAGCATATATTTT.

CDR3 region: CASSPLGRATEAFF. The CDR3 DNA is TGTGCCAGCTCCCCTTTAGGGCGGGCGACTGAAGCTTTCTTT. V usage is TRBV5-4 and J usage is TRBJ1-1; unclear D gene. The CDR3 has 14 residues. The V end lost 7 bases, the J end lost 5 bases, and 18 bases lay between the germline ends. Germline V gene sequence: CDR1 SGHNT, CDR2 YYREEE (reference sequence).

V usage is TRBV15 and J usage is TRBJ1-4, with D uncertain. CDR3 length: 14 residues. In germline, CDR1 is LNHNV, CDR2 YYDKDF (reference sequence). V was trimmed by 0 bases and J by 8 bases, leaving 10 bases between them. The CDR3 sequence: CATSRDKALEKLFF. The CDR3 DNA sequence: TGTGCCACCAGCAGAGATAAGGCTTTAGAAAAACTGTTTTTT.

J is TRBJ2-7 and V is TRBV5-4, with 12 bases identical to TRBD2. J gave up 5 bases and V 4 bases, and 7 bases lay outside the gene matches. The CDR3 sequence is 15 residues long. In germline, CDR1 is SGHNT, CDR2 YYREEE (reference sequence). CDR3 loop: CASSPASGRDHEQYF. Written as DNA, the CDR3 is TGTGCCAGCAGCCCTGCTAGCGGGAGGGACCACGAGCAGTACTTC.

The rearrangement joins TRBV19 to TRBJ2-1; TRBD2 aligns across 9 bases. Looked up from germline, CDR1 is LNHDA and CDR2 is SQIVND (reference sequence). This CDR3 has 21 amino acids. J gave up 1 base and V 6 bases, and 22 bases lay outside the gene matches. The CDR3 spells CASSLGSGVSLAGVSYNEQFF. For the CDR3, the DNA is TGTGCCAGTAGCTTGGGTAGTGGTGTAAGCTTAGCGGGAGTTTCCTACAATGAGCAGTTCTTC. The full variable domain, completed using reference TRBV19 and TRBJ2-1, is DGGITQSPKYLFRKEGQNVTLSCEQNLNHDAMYWYRQDPGQGLRLIYYSQIVNDFQKGDIAEGYSVSREKKESFPLTVTSAQKNPTAFYLCASSLGSGVSLAGVSYNEQFFGPGTRLTVL.